This record looks at one T cell receptor beta chain sequence and its context. Original methodology: Using reference gene primer amplification, nucleated cell counts were estimated. The table came from immunoSEQ multiplex PCR; TCRdb's copy has only in-frame clones and leaves some out. V, J and clone size are those of that table, while D and trimming were read from the DNA. The repertoire has 120,000 or so clones, around 82% of them found once; the top ten carry about 12%. V lost 9 bases, J lost 2 bases, and 3 bases stayed unmatched. This CDR3 spans 13 amino acids. Germline V lookup: CDR1 ENHRY, CDR2 SYGVKD. The sample originates from a study of blood T cell repertoires in COVID-19. About the research overall: Donors in the United States, Italy and Spain gave samples during acute or convalescent COVID-19. PBMCs, B-cell-depleted T cells, or T cells provided the cDNA or gDNA that made up the material.

The chain recombines TRBV10-3 with TRBJ2-7, with TRBD2 matching over 11 bases. This TCR derives from a human donor in a cohort sampled during active COVID-19. The sequenced sample was peripheral blood. The CDR3 DNA follows: TGTGCCATACTAGCGGGGGTCCCCTACGAGCAGTACTTC. Its translation: CAILAGVPYEQYF.